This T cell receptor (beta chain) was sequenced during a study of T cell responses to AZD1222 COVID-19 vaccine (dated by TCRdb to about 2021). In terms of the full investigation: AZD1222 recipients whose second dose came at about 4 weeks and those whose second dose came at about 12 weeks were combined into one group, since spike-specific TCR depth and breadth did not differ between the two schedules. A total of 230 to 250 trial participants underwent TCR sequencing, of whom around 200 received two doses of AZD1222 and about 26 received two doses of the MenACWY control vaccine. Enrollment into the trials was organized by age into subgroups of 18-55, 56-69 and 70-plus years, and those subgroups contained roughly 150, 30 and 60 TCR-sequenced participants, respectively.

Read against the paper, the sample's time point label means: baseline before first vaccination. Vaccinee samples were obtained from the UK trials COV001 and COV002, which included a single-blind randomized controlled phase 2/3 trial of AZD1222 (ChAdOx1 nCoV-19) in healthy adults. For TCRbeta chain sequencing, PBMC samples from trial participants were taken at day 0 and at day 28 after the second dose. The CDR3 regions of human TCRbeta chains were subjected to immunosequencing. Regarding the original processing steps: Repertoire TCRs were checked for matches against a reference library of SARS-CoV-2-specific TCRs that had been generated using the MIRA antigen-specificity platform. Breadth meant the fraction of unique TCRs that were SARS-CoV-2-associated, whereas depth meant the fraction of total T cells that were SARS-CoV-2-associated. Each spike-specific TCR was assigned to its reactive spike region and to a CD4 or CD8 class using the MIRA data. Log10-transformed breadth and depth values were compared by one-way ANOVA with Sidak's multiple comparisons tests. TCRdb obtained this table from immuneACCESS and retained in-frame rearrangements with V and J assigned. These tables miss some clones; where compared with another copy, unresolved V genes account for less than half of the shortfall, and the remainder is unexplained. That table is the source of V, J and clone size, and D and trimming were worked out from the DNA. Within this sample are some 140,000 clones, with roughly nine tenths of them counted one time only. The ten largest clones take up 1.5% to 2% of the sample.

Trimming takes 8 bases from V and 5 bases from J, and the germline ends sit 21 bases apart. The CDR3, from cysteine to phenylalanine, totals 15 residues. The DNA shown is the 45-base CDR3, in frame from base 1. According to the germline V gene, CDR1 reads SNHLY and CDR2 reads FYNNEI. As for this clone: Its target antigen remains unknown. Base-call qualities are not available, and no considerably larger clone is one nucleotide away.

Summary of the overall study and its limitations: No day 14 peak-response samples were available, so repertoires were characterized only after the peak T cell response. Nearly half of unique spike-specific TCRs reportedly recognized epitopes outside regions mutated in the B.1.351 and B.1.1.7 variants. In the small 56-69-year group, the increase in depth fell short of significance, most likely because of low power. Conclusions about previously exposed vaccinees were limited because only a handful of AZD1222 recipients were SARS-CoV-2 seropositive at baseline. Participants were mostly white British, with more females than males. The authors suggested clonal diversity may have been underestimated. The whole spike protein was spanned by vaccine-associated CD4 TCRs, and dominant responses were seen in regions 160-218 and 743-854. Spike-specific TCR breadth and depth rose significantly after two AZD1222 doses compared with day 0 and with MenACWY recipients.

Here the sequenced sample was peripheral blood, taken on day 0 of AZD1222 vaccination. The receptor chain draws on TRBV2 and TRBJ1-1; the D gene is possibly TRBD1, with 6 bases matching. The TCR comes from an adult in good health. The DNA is TGTGCCAGCGCGGTTAGGGGGGCGCCGGGAACTGAAGCTTTCTTT. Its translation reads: CASAVRGAPGTEAFF.